This T cell receptor beta chain is from a study of PD-1 blockade in classical Hodgkin lymphoma. Notes on the study in general: Reports described newly diagnosed patients as having lower baseline TCR diversity than healthy donors.

Details on this clone: Its antigen is undetermined.

CDR1 and CDR2 from the germline V gene are MDHEN and SYDVKM. The V end was cut by 4 bases, the J end by 3 bases, with 16 bases between. The CDR3 spans 15 residues. All patients experienced relapse after autologous stem cell transplantation, and brentuximab vedotin exposure was variable. Isolation of CD4+ T cells from thawed PBMCs was performed by magnetic negative selection. The table came from immunoSEQ multiplex PCR; TCRdb's copy has only in-frame clones and leaves some out. This sample carries about 6,400 clones, under 85% of them seen once, and the ten largest clones take around 3.3%. The receptor was isolated from a human donor with classical Hodgkin lymphoma. Material: CD4+ T cells from blood, obtained at baseline. The chain uses TRBV28 and TRBJ2-7, with a possible D match to TRBD2 (5 bases). The CDR3 here is CASSSWEPGNYEQYF. In nucleotides, the CDR3 is TGTGCCAGCAGTTCTTGGGAGCCAGGAAACTACGAGCAGTACTTC.